This T cell receptor beta chain was captured in a study of cytomegalovirus exposure and HLA in healthy donors (TCRdb year 2017). A note on the overall study: According to a later analysis, the 100 to 150 validation repertoires were produced on the same platform as the approximately 610 repertoires of the first cohort. The study was designed to test whether signatures of past pathogen exposure could be identified by cataloging public T cell receptors. A separate validation cohort of 100 to 150 different subjects was used in addition to the 666-subject first cohort. High-throughput TCR immunosequencing, statistical association of individual TCRs with disease status, and machine learning were combined to predict cytomegalovirus infection status.

Separate from the roughly 700-subject first cohort, the validation cohort of over 90 subjects was the group to which the donors belonged. Study-wide conclusions, independent of this receptor: It was suggested by the authors that the approach could potentially be generalized to other disease states and immunological phenotypes. In vitro tests confirmed that three of the cytomegalovirus-associated TCR beta chains recognize cytomegalovirus antigens. In a later analysis, TCRs clustered in the first cohort were found to also tend to co-occur in the roughly 120 validation repertoires, with over 90% of cluster scores above 0. A later analysis lacked HLA typing for the validation cohort, so it scored co-occurrence in that cohort across all 120 repertoires. The classifier was reported to diagnose cytomegalovirus status with high specificity and sensitivity in both the original cohort and the validation cohort. Most TCR sequences were seen in very few donors, while some public TCRs were found in many individuals. In the study, approximately 160 TCR beta chains were listed as associated with cytomegalovirus.

The library was built by means of the immunoSEQ multiplex PCR assay. The published analysis was carried out like this. A statistical classification framework was built for diagnosing cytomegalovirus status from the catalog of TCR beta chain sequences. TCRdb re-hosts the immuneACCESS table, in-frame sequences only. Its copies lack some clones; in the studies checked, an unresolved V gene accounts for under half of them, and the cause for the rest is not known. The D gene and trimming were derived from the DNA, and the V and J assignments and clone size from that table. The sample table lists under 150,000 clones, around nine tenths of them with a count of one. The biggest ten clones account for just under 9% of the sample. Remarks on this clone: Its antigen remains unidentified. No qualities accompany the bases; no much larger clone lies one base away.

This receptor was taken from a man younger than 35 in good health and CMV-seropositive. Sequenced material: PBMCs.

CDR3 protein: CASSPRRVLSYEQYF. The nucleotides read TGTGCCAGCTCACCACGACGGGTTCTCTCCTACGAGCAGTACTTC. The rearrangement combines TRBV18 with TRBJ2-7, with the D gene uncertain. V is clipped by 1 base and J by 0 bases, and the sequence between their germline boundaries is 10 bases long. CDR1 and CDR2 are read off the germline V gene as KGHSH and LQKENI. The CDR3 goes from the cysteine to the phenylalanine over 15 residues. Only the CDR3 region is kept as DNA, spanning 45 bases read in frame from base 1.